These 3 T cell receptor beta chains originate from one sample sequenced in a study of T cell repertoires in cytomegalovirus infection. Their target antigens are unknown. TCRdb recomputed calls from the reads with MiXCR, one row per CDR3 protein. The data contain 450,000 to 550,000 distinct CDR3 sequences, 42% of them singletons. This specimen consisted of cultured PBMCs, obtained from culture after CMV antigen stimulation. Source of these receptors: a human donor in good health (CMV status not recorded). Some clones in this sample may be carry-over from other donors' samples.

The chain recombines TRBV12-5 with TRBJ1-1; D ambiguous. Germline assignment: CDR1 LGHNT and CDR2 FRNRAP. Deletions cut 0 bases from V and 7 bases from J, with 6 bases between. This CDR3 has 12 residues. The CDR3: CASGLVRGEAFF. The CDR3 DNA follows: TGTGCTAGTGGTTTGGTACGGGGTGAAGCTTTCTTT.

In its sample, this clonotype was seen a few times. This chain uses TRBV6-1 with TRBJ2-3, with TRBD2 identical over 7 bases. Trimming took 8 bases from V and 2 from J; bases not matched to a gene: 4. Germline CDR1 and CDR2: MNHNS and SASEGT. The CDR3 runs 13 residues. In DNA form, the CDR3 reads TGTGCCAGCCTTAGCGGGTACACAGATACGCAGTATTTT. Amino acids: CASLSGYTDTQYF.

A few counts support this clonotype. V gene TRBV5-4 combines with J gene TRBJ1-1; D is ambiguous. CDR3 length: 13 residues. Germline values: CDR1 SGHNT, CDR2 YYREEE (reference sequence). V was clipped by 4 bases and J by 5 bases, with 12 bases between them. The CDR3 here is CASSPNGVTEAFF. CDR3 coding DNA: TGTGCCAGCAGCCCAAACGGGGTGACTGAAGCTTTCTTT.